This T cell receptor (beta chain) comes out of a study of cytomegalovirus exposure and HLA in healthy donors. The overall study: Most genotyped donors, approximately 81% of more than 300, had Caucasian-associated genetic ancestry. Overall study results and limits: Testing in vitro showed three CMV-associated chains specific for CMV antigens. Cytomegalovirus association was assigned to more than 150 TCR beta chains.

This CDR3 comprises 16 residues. V trimming: 5 bases; J trimming: 1 base; junction bases outside the gene matches: 9. Germline values: CDR1 MDHEN, CDR2 SYDVKM. With respect to this clone: The antigen remains unidentified.

Vbeta (60) and Jbeta (13) primers were used in the PCR. Here immunoSEQ multiplex PCR was the method, and the copy in TCRdb shows in-frame clones only, minus some. The sample holds around 110,000 clones, 60% to 70% seen once. This chain connects TRBV28 to TRBJ1-1, with 8 bases that match TRBD1. The specimen sequenced was PBMCs. This TCR was sampled from a woman between 35 and 50 years old in good health and CMV-seropositive. The CDR3 coding sequence is TGTGCCAGCAGTCCATGGACAGGGTTGGAGAACACTGAAGCTTTCTTT. It encodes CASSPWTGLENTEAFF.